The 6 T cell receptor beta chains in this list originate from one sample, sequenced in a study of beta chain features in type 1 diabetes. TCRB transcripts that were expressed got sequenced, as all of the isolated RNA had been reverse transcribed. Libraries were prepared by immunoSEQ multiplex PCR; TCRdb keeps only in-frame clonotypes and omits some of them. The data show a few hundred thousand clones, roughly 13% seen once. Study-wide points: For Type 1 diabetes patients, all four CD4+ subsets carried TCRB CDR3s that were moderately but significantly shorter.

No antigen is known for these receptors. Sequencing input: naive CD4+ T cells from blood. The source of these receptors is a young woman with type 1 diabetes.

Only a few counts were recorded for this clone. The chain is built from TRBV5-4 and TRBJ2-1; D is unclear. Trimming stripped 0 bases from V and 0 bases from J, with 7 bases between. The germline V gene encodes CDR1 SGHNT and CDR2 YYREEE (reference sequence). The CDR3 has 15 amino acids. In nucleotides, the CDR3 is TGTGCCAGCAGCTTGGCTTTGAGCTCCTACAATGAGCAGTTCTTC. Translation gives CASSLALSSYNEQFF.

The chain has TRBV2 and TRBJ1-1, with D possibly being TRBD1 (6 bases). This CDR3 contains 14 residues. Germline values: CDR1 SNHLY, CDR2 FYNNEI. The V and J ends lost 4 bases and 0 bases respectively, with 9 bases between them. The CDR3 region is CASSVPGVNTEAFF. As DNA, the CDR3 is TGTGCCAGCAGTGTTCCAGGGGTGAACACTGAAGCTTTCTTT.

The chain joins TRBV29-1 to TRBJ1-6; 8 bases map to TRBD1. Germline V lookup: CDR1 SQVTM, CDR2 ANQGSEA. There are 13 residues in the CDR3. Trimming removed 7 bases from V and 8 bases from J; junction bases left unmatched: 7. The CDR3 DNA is TGCAGCGCTATGACAGGGGAAGATTCACCCCTCCACTTT. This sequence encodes CSAMTGEDSPLHF.

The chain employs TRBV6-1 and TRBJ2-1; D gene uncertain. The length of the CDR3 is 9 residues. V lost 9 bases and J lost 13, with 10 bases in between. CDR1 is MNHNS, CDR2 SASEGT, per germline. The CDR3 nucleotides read TGTGCCAGAGAGGTAGAACAGTTCTTC. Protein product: CAREVEQFF.

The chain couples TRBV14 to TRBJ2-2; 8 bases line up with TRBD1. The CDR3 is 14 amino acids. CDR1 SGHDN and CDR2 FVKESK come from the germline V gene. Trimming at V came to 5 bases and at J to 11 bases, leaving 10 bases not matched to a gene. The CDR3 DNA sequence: TGTGCCAGCAGCGCCTACGTGGGACAGGTAGAGCTGTTTTTT. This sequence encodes CASSAYVGQVELFF.

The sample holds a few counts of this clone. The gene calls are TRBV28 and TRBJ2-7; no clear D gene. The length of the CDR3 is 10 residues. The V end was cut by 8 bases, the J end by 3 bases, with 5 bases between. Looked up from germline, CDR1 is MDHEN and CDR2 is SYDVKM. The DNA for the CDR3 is TGTGCCAGCGGCCTCTACGAGCAGTACTTC. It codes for CASGLYEQYF.